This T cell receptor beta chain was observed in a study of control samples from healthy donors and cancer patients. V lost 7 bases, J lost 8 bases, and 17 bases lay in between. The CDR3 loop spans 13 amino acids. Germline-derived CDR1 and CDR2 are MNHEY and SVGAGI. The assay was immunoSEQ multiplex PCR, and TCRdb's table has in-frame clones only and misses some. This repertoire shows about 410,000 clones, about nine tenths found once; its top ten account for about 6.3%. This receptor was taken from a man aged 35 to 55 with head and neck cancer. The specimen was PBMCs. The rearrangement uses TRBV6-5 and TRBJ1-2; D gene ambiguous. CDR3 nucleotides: TGTGCCAGCAAAAAGGAACTGACGCGCGGCTACACCTTC. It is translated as CASKKELTRGYTF.